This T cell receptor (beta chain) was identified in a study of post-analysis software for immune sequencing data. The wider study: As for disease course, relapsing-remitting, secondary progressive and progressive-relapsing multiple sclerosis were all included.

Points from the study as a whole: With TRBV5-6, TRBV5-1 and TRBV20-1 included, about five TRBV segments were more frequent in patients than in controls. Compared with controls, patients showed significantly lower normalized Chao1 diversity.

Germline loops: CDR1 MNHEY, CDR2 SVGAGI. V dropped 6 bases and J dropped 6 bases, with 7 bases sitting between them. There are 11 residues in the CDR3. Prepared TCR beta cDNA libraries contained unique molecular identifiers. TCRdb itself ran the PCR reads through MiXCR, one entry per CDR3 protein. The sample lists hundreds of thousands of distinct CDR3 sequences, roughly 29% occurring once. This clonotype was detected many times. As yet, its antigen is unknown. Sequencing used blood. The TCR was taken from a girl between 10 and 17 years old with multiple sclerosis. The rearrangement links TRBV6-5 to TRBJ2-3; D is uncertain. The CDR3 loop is CASRTSDTQYF. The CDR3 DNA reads TGTGCCAGCAGGACGTCTGATACGCAGTATTTT.